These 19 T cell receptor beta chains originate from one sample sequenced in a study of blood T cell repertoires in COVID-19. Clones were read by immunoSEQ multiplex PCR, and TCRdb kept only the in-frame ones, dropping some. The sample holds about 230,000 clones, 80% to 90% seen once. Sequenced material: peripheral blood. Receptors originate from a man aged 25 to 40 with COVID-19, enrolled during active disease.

This CDR3 is CASSKAGDCSYEQYF. For the CDR3, the DNA is TGTGCCAGCAGCAAAGCGGGGGACTGCTCCTACGAGCAGTACTTC. The chain uses TRBV21-1 and TRBJ2-7; whether TRBD2, the table's D call, matches the DNA was not checked. TRBV21-1 is designated a pseudogene. CDR3 length: 15 residues.

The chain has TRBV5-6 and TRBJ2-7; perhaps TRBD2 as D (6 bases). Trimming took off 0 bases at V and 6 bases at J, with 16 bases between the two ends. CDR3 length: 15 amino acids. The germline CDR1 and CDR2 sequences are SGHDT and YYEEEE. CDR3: CASSLGVGGPLEQYF. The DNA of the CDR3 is TGTGCCAGCAGCTTGGGGGTGGGAGGACCTCTCGAGCAGTACTTC.

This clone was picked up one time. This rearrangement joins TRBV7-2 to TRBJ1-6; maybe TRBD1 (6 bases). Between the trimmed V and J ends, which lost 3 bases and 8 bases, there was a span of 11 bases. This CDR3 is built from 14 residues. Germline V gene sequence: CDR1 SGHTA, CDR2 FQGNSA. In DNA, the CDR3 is TGTGCCAGCAGCTTGACAACAGGGTATTCACCCCTCCACTTT. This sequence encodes CASSLTTGYSPLHF.

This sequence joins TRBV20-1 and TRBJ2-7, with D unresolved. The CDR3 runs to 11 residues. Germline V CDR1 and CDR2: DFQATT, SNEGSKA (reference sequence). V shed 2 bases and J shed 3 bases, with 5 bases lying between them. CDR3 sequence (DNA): TGCAGTGCTAGATTCAACTACGAGCAGTACTTC. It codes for CSARFNYEQYF.

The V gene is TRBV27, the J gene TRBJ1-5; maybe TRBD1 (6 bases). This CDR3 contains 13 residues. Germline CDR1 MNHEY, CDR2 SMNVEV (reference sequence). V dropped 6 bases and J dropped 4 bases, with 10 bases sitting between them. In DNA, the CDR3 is TGTGCCAGCAGATTACAGGGTAATCAGCCCCAGCATTTT. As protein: CASRLQGNQPQHF.

CDR3 in amino acids: CASSYLIRDRDNEQFF. The DNA for the CDR3 is TGTGCCAGCAGTTACTTGATCCGGGACAGGGACAATGAGCAGTTCTTC. The chain has TRBV6-5 and TRBJ2-1; 9 positions match TRBD1. The CDR3 covers 16 residues. CDR1 and CDR2 (germline): MNHEY, SVGAGI. The junction had 6 bases not matched to a gene; V was cut back by 1 base and J by 5 bases.

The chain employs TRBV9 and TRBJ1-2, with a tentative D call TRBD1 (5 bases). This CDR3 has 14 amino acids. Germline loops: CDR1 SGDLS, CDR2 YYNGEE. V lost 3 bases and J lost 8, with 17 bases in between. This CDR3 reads CASSGRRGGLGYTF. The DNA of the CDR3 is TGTGCCAGCAGCGGTAGGAGGGGAGGGCTCGGCTACACCTTC. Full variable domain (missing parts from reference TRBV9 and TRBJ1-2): DSGVTQTPKHLITATGQRVTLRCSPRSGDLSVYWYQQSLDQGLQFLIQYYNGEERAKGNILERFSAQQFPDLHSELNLSSLELGDSALYFCASSGRRGGLGYTFGSGTRLTVV.

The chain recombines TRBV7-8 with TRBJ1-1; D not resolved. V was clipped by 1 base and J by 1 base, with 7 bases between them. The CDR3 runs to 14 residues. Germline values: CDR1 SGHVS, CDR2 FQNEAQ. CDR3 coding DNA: TGTGCCAGCAGCTTAGGACTTAAGAACACTGAAGCTTTCTTT. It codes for CASSLGLKNTEAFF.

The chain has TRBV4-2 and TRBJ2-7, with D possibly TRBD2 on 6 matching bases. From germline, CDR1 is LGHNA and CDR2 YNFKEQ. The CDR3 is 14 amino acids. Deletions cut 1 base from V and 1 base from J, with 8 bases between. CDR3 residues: CASSQGAGSYEQYF. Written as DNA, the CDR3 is TGTGCCAGCAGCCAAGGTGCGGGGTCCTACGAGCAGTACTTC.

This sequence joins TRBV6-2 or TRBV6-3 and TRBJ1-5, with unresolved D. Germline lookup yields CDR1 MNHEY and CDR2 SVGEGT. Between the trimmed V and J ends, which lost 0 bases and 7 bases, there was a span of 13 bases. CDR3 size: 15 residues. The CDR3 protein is CASSYSSVGAQPQHF. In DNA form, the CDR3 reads TGTGCCAGCAGTTACTCGAGTGTGGGCGCCCAGCCCCAGCATTTT.

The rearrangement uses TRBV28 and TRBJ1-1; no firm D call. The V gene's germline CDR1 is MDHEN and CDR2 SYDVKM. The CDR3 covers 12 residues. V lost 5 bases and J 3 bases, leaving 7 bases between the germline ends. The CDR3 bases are TGTGCCAGCAGTACTTTGGACACTGAAGCTTTCTTT. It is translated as CASSTLDTEAFF.

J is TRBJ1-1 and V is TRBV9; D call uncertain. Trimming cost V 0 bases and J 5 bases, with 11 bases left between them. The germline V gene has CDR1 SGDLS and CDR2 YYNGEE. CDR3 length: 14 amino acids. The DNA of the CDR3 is TGTGCCAGCAGCGTAGAAGTGGCCGGGACTGAAGCTTTCTTT. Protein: CASSVEVAGTEAFF.

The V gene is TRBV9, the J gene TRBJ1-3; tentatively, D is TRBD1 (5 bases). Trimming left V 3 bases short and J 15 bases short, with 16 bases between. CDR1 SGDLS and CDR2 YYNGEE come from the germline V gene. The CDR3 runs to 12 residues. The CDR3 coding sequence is TGTGCCAGCAGCGAGGGGCTATTGACAGAATATTTT. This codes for CASSEGLLTEYF.

CDR3 in amino acids: CASSFLKRFYGYTF. The CDR3 DNA reads TGTGCCAGCAGCTTTTTAAAGCGTTTCTATGGCTACACCTTC. V is TRBV5-8 and J is TRBJ1-2, with D hard to call. Germline lookup yields CDR1 SGHTS and CDR2 YDEGEE. The CDR3 runs to 14 residues. The V end lost 2 bases, the J end lost 4 bases, and 12 bases lay between the germline ends.

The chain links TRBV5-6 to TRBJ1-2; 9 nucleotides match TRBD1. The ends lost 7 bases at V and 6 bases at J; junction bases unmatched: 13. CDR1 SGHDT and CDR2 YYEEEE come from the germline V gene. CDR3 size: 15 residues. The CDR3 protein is CASVLTGGGLDGYTF. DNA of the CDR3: TGTGCCAGCGTTCTCACAGGGGGCGGTCTCGATGGCTACACCTTC.

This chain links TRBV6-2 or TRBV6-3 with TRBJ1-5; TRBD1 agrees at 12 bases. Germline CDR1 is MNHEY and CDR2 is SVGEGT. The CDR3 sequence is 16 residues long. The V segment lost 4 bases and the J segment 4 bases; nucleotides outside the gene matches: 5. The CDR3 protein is CASSFGTGGKNQPQHF. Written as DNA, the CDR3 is TGTGCCAGCAGTTTCGGGACAGGGGGCAAAAATCAGCCCCAGCATTTT.

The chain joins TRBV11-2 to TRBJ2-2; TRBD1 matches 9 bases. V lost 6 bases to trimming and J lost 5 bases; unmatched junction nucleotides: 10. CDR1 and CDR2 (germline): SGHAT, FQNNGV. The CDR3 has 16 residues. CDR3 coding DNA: TGTGCCAGCAGTCGTTGGGGACAGGGTAAAACCGGGGAGCTGTTTTTT. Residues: CASSRWGQGKTGELFF.

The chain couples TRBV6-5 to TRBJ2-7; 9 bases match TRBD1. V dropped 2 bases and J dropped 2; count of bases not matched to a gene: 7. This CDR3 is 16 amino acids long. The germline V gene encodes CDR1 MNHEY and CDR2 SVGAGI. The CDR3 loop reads CASSYPLTGGAYEQYF. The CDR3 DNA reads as TGTGCCAGCAGTTACCCCCTGACAGGGGGTGCCTACGAGCAGTACTTC.

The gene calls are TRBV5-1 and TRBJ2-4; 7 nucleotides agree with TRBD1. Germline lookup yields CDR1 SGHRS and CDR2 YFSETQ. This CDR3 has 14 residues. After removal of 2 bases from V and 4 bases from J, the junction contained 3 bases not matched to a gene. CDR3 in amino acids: CASSFSDRKNIQYF. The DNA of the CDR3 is TGCGCCAGCAGCTTTTCGGACAGGAAAAACATTCAGTACTTC.